Listed here are 21 T cell receptor beta chains from one sample, sequenced in a study of OX40 agonist ivuxolimab in advanced cancers. Libraries were prepared by immunoSEQ multiplex PCR; TCRdb keeps only in-frame clonotypes and omits some of them. The table lists roughly 150,000 clones, 94% of them singletons. The source was CD4+ or CD8+ T cells sorted from blood, collected in a trial of the OX40 agonist ivuxolimab. These receptors originate from an adult with an advanced solid tumor such as melanoma, head and neck, liver or kidney cancer.

In its sample, this clone was seen once. V usage is TRBV7-2 and J usage is TRBJ2-7, with 9 bases identical to TRBD2. The CDR3 spans 14 residues. CDR1 is SGHTA, CDR2 FQGNSA, per germline. Losses at the gene ends were 8 bases for V and 0 bases for J; bases not matched to a gene: 5. CDR3 sequence (DNA): TGTGCCAGCGAGCGGGAGGTTACCTCCTACGAGCAGTACTTC. Encoded protein: CASEREVTSYEQYF.

The rearrangement links TRBV7-6 to TRBJ2-5, with D hard to call. CDR3 size: 14 residues. The V end was cut by 5 bases, the J end by 4 bases, with 14 bases between. Per germline, CDR1 SGHVS and CDR2 FNYEAQ. This CDR3 is CASSHNLLSETQYF. In DNA form, the CDR3 reads TGTGCCAGCAGCCATAATCTCCTATCAGAGACCCAGTACTTC. Full variable domain (missing parts from reference TRBV7-6 and TRBJ2-5): GAGVSQSPRYKVTKRGQDVALRCDPISGHVSLYWYRQALGQGPEFLTYFNYEAQQDKSGLPNDRFSAERPEGSISTLTIQRTEQRDSAMYRCASSHNLLSETQYFGPGTRLLVL.

The chain recombines TRBV19 with TRBJ1-5; TRBD1 matches 7 bases. Germline loops: CDR1 LNHDA, CDR2 SQIVND (reference sequence). The CDR3 loop spans 15 amino acids. V shed 5 bases and J 6 bases; nucleotides not matched to a gene: 10. The CDR3 coding sequence is TGTGCCAGTAGTCTTGGGATTGACAGGGCTCAGCCCCAGCATTTT. Translated: CASSLGIDRAQPQHF.

The gene calls are TRBV28 and TRBJ1-5, with TRBD1 as a possible D gene (5 bases). V lost 6 bases to trimming and J lost 5 bases, with 17 bases between them. The CDR3 totals 15 residues. Germline-derived CDR1 and CDR2 are MDHEN and SYDVKM. CDR3 sequence: CASSPGGGWDQPQHF. The CDR3 region has the DNA TGTGCCAGCAGCCCTGGTGGGGGTTGGGATCAGCCCCAGCATTTT.

The chain links TRBV2 to TRBJ1-4, with a tentative D call TRBD1 (5 bases). V dropped 4 bases and J dropped 8 bases, with 17 bases sitting between them. Per the germline V gene, CDR1 is SNHLY and CDR2 is FYNNEI. The length of the CDR3 is 15 residues. The CDR3 loop reads CASSGQGDRGEKLFF. The CDR3 DNA sequence: TGTGCCAGCAGTGGGCAGGGAGACCGCGGGGAAAAACTGTTTTTT.

This sequence joins TRBV27 and TRBJ2-4; 7 nucleotides agree with TRBD2. CDR1 is MNHEY, CDR2 SMNVEV, per germline (reference sequence). The CDR3 has 14 residues. Trimming took 0 bases from V and 7 from J; bases not matched to a gene: 3. The CDR3 sequence: CASSLSGGFNIQYF. CDR3 in DNA: TGTGCCAGCAGTTTATCGGGGGGGTTCAACATTCAGTACTTC.

The V call is TRBV5-1, the J call TRBJ1-2; D remains unclear. The CDR3 covers 14 residues. Between the trimmed V and J ends, which lost 2 bases and 8 bases, there was a span of 16 bases. CDR1 SGHRS and CDR2 YFSETQ come from the germline V gene. CDR3 residues: CASSLGRGAEGYTF. DNA of the CDR3: TGCGCCAGCAGCTTAGGTCGGGGTGCCGAGGGCTACACCTTC.

The chain couples TRBV5-1 to TRBJ1-4; no clear D. The CDR3 runs to 13 residues. The germline V gene encodes CDR1 SGHRS and CDR2 YFSETQ. V dropped 0 bases and J dropped 4 bases, with 4 bases sitting between them. CDR3 sequence (DNA): TGCGCCAGCAGCTTGGACAGTAATGAAAAACTGTTTTTT. This sequence encodes CASSLDSNEKLFF.

The J gene is TRBJ1-1, the V gene TRBV5-1; D not resolved. CDR1 is SGHRS and CDR2 is YFSETQ in the germline V gene. This CDR3 region has 15 residues. Trimming cost V 4 bases and J 4 bases, with 17 bases left between them. The CDR3: CASSRRLTEGTEAFF. The CDR3 region has the DNA TGCGCCAGCAGCCGTAGACTCACTGAGGGCACTGAAGCTTTCTTT.

The rearrangement links TRBV4-3 to TRBJ2-3; TRBD2 matches 9 bases. V was clipped by 0 bases and J by 8 bases; unmatched bases: 9. Germline loops: CDR1 LGHNA, CDR2 YSLEER. CDR3 length equals 16 residues. Written as DNA, the CDR3 is TGCGCCAGCAGCCAAGATACGGGACTAGCTGTGGGTACGCAGTATTTT. It codes for CASSQDTGLAVGTQYF.

The rearrangement uses TRBV4-1 and TRBJ2-1; 14 nucleotides line up with TRBD2. Losses at the gene ends were 4 bases for V and 7 bases for J; bases not matched to a gene: 21. Per germline, CDR1 MGHRA and CDR2 YSYEKL. The CDR3 has 21 amino acids. The chain's CDR3 is CASSPIRTGTSGSRKKNEQFF. The DNA for the CDR3 is TGCGCCAGCAGCCCCATTCGAACCGGGACTAGCGGGAGTAGGAAAAAAAATGAGCAGTTCTTC.

The rearrangement uses TRBV5-1 and TRBJ2-3; D gene ambiguous. This CDR3 spans 12 amino acids. Trimming removed 0 bases at V and 5 bases at J, with 4 bases between. Germline values: CDR1 SGHRS, CDR2 YFSETQ. DNA of the CDR3: TGCGCCAGCAGCTTGGTGGGAGATACGCAGTATTTT. It encodes CASSLVGDTQYF.

This clone was seen a handful of times. The chain carries TRBV12-5 and TRBJ1-2; no firm D call. CDR3 length: 12 amino acids. Trimming cost V 1 base and J 7 bases, with 7 bases left between them. Germline CDR1 reads LGHNT; CDR2 reads FRNRAP. This chain's CDR3 is CASGLADRGYTF. The CDR3 DNA reads as TGTGCTAGTGGTTTGGCCGATCGTGGCTACACCTTC.

The rearrangement links TRBV2 to TRBJ1-4; the D is unclear. Germline V gives CDR1 SNHLY, CDR2 FYNNEI. The CDR3 runs 12 residues. Trimming removed 8 bases at V and 0 bases at J, with 4 bases between. CDR3: CASGSTNEKLFF. The CDR3 DNA sequence: TGTGCCAGCGGGTCAACTAATGAAAAACTGTTTTTT.

This clone was counted a single time. The chain's CDR3 is CASSSPGGLVNTIYF. The CDR3 DNA sequence: TGTGCCAGCAGTTCACCTGGGGGGCTGGTTAACACCATATATTTT. V is TRBV28 and J is TRBJ1-3; D perhaps matches TRBD1 (6 bases). CDR3 length: 15 amino acids. Germline CDR1 is MDHEN and CDR2 is SYDVKM. The germline V and J ends were trimmed by 4 bases and 7 bases, with 17 bases remaining between them.

This clone was counted at least ten times. The J gene is TRBJ2-3, the V gene TRBV5-1; D gene unclear. CDR1 and CDR2 from the germline V gene are SGHRS and YFSETQ. Between the trimmed V and J ends, which lost 1 base and 8 bases, there was a span of 5 bases. The CDR3 loop spans 11 amino acids. This CDR3 reads CASSLPGTQYF. In nucleotides, the CDR3 is TGCGCCAGCAGCTTGCCGGGTACGCAGTATTTT.

This clone occurred once. V is TRBV9 and J is TRBJ2-2; 10 bases map to TRBD2. V shed 4 bases, J shed 2 bases, and the junction held 2 bases outside the gene matches. The CDR3 spans 15 residues. Germline CDR1 and CDR2: SGDLS and YYNGEE. CDR3 protein: CASSRLAGNTGELFF. The CDR3, as DNA: TGTGCCAGCAGCCGACTAGCGGGCAACACCGGGGAGCTGTTTTTT.

The rearrangement joins TRBV5-1 to TRBJ1-4; D is undetermined. V gave up 2 bases and J gave up 6 bases, with 14 bases separating them. CDR1 is SGHRS, CDR2 YFSETQ, per germline. The CDR3 has 15 amino acids. The CDR3 loop is CASSFRPASYEKLFF. CDR3 sequence (DNA): TGCGCCAGCAGCTTCCGACCCGCATCATATGAAAAACTGTTTTTT. The entire variable domain, with the rest obtained from reference TRBV5-1 and TRBJ1-4, is as follows: KAGVTQTPRYLIKTRGQQVTLSCSPISGHRSVSWYQQTPGQGLQFLFEYFSETQRNKGNFPGRFSGRQFSNSRSEMNVSTLELGDSALYLCASSFRPASYEKLFFGSGTQLSVL.

The chain combines TRBV4-3 with TRBJ2-1, with D possibly TRBD1 on 6 matching bases. The V and J ends lost 3 bases and 6 bases respectively, with 12 bases between them. Looked up from germline, CDR1 is LGHNA and CDR2 is YSLEER. The CDR3 extends over 14 amino acids. The CDR3 here is CASSQLQGGNEQFF. CDR3 in DNA: TGCGCCAGCAGCCAGTTACAGGGTGGCAATGAGCAGTTCTTC.

The chain uses TRBV19 and TRBJ2-2; 7 bases line up with TRBD1. This CDR3 comprises 15 residues. CDR1 is LNHDA and CDR2 is SQIVND in the germline V gene (reference sequence). V gave up 7 bases and J gave up 6 bases; unmatched junction bases: 11. The CDR3 DNA is TGTGCCAGTAAAGAGGGACAGAGGGGTGCCGGGGAGCTGTTTTTT. It specifies CASKEGQRGAGELFF.

This clone was found once. The CDR3 nucleotides are TGTGCCAGCAGTTACAAGGGACTAGCGAGGTACAATGAGCAGTTCTTC. This gives the protein CASSYKGLARYNEQFF. This chain links TRBV6-5 with TRBJ2-1; 10 nucleotides agree with TRBD2. The CDR3 is 16 residues long. The germline V gene encodes CDR1 MNHEY and CDR2 SVGAGI. J was trimmed by 4 bases and V by 2 bases; bases with no gene match: 5.